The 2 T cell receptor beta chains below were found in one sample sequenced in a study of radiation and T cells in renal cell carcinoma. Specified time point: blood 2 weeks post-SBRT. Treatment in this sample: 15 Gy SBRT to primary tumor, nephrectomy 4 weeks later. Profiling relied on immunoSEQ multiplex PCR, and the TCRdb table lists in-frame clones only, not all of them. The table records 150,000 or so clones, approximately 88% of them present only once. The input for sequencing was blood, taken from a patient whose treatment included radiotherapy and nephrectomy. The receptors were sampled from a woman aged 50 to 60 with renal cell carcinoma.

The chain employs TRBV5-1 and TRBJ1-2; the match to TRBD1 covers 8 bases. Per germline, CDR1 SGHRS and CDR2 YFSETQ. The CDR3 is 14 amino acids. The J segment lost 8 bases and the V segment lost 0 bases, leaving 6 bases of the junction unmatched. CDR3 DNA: TGCGCCAGCAGCTTGGGATTACAGGGGGGAGGCTACACCTTC. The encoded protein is CASSLGLQGGGYTF. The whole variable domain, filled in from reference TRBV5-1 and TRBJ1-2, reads KAGVTQTPRYLIKTRGQQVTLSCSPISGHRSVSWYQQTPGQGLQFLFEYFSETQRNKGNFPGRFSGRQFSNSRSEMNVSTLELGDSALYLCASSLGLQGGGYTFGSGTRLTVV.

The CDR3 coding sequence is TGCAGCGTTGAAGAACCTCCTAGGACTAGCGGGGGGGTGTACATCGGCGAGCAGTACTTC. As protein: CSVEEPPRTSGGVYIGEQYF. The chain uses TRBV29-1 and TRBJ2-7; TRBD2 aligns across 15 bases. CDR1 is SQVTM and CDR2 is ANQGSEA in the germline V gene. The CDR3 runs to 20 residues. The V gene end was trimmed by 0 bases and the J gene end by 6 bases; junction bases not matched to a gene: 18.